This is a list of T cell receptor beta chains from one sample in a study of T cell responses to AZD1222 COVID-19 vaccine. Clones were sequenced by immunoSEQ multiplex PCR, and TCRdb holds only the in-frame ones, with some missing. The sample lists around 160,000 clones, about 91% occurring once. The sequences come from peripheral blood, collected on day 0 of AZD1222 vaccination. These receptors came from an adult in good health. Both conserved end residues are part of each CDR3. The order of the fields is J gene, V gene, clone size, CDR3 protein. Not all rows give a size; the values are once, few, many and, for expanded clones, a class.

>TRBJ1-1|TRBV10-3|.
CAIRGQGAGEAFF
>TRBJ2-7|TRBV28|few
CASSFGGRDEQYF
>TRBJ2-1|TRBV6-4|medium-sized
CASSDSEDSYNEQFF
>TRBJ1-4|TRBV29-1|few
CSVIPLVSTNEKLFF
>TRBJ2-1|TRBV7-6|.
CASSWGPRTSGGFNEQFF
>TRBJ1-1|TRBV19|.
CASRTGGALTEAFF
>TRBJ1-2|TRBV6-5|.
CASSPQETYGYTF
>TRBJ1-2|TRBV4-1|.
CASSQVVLYGYTF
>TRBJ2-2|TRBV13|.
CASSFPIGLGLPSQLFF
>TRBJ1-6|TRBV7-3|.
CASSSRAGGLASPLHF
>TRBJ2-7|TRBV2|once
CASGQTGDYEQYF
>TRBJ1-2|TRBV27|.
CASRSGGNYGYTF
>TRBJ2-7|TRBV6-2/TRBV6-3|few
CASSLDRGLQQYF
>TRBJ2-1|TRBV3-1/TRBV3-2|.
CASSHLPGGSAYNEQFF
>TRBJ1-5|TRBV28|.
CASTRQSFYQPQHF
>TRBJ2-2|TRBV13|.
CASSLGQGRGNTGELFF
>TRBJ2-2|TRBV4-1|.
CASSQGYTGELFF
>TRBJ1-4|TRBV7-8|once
CASSPGVGQGEEKLFF
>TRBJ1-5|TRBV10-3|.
CAISEGRDRGSNQPQHF
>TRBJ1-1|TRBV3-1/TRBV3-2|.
CASSQEDRNTEAFF
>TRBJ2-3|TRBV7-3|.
CASSPRSRTVADTQYF
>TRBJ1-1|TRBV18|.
CASSPQFDKNTEAFF
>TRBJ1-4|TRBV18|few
CASSPGPQAIEKLFF
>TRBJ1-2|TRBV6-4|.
CASGGGRHYGYTF
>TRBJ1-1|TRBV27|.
CASSLDRADTEAFF
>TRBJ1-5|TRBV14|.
CASSQDYQPQHF
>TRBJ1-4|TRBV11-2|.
CASSFDRNFQKLFF
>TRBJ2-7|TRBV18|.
CASSPLLAGTESYEQYF
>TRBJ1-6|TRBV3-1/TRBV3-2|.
CASSQDSGRSPLHF
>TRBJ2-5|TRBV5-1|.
CASSFKGQQETQYF
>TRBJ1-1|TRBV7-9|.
CASSGEGEAFF
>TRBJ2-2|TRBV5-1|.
CASSWGGQGGTGELFF
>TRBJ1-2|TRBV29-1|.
CSVLWATTPEYYGYTF
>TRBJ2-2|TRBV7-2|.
CASSFDPANTGELFF
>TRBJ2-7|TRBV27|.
CASRSGQGIYEQYF
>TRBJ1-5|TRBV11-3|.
CASSLRDQSSNQPQHF
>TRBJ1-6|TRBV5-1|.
CASSPSTESNSPLHF
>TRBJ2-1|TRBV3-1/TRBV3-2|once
CASSQDGGYYNEQFF
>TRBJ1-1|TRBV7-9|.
CASSFEDRAAFF
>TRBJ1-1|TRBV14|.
CASSQETGWATEAFF
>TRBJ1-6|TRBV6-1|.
CASSGRGLGDNSPLHF
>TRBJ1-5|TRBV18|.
CASSPMGVQPQHF
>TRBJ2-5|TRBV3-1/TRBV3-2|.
CASSQDRGTSTGETQYF
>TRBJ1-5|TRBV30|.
CAWSVGGFQHF
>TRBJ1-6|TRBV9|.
CASSVDRGGSPLHF
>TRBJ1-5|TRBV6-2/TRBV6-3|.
CASSYSPGKGARNQPQHF
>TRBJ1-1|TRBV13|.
CASSFTLSGATEAFF